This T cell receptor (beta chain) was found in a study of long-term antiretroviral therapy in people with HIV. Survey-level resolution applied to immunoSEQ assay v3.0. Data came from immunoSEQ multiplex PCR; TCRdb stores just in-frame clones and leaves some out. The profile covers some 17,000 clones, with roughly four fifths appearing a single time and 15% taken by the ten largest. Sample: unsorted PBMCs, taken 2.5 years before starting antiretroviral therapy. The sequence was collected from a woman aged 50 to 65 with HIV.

CDR3 protein: CASSQRLAGGESTYEQYF. CDR3 DNA sequence: TGTGCCAGCAGCCAAAGACTAGCGGGGGGGGAGAGTACCTACGAGCAGTACTTC. The chain joins TRBV14 to TRBJ2-7; 14 bases map to TRBD2. Germline V gives CDR1 SGHDN, CDR2 FVKESK. This CDR3 is built from 18 residues. J was trimmed by 2 bases and V by 2 bases; bases with no gene match: 8.